Detailed here is one TCR beta chain. The sample comes from a study of blood T cell repertoires in COVID-19. Study background: Spain, Italy and the United States supplied samples that represented acute and convalescent COVID-19. PBMCs, B-cell-depleted T cells, or T cells were the source of the cDNA or gDNA that made up the material.

Original analysis: Estimated nucleated cell counts came from reference gene primer amplification. The assay was immunoSEQ multiplex PCR, and TCRdb's table has in-frame clones only and misses some. V and J calls plus clone size are reproduced from that table; the DNA served to infer D and trimming. This sample carries around 110,000 clones, about 82% of them seen once, and the ten largest clones take around 6.2%. The CDR3 runs to 16 residues. Germline V gene lookup returns CDR1 MNHNS and CDR2 SASEGT. V dropped 4 bases and J dropped 4; count of bases not matched to a gene: 7. The specimen was peripheral blood. The TCR sequence derives from an older man with COVID-19, enrolled during active disease. This rearrangement joins TRBV6-1 to TRBJ2-3; 11 nucleotides line up with TRBD1. The CDR3: CASSGRRDRGADTQYF. In DNA, the CDR3 is TGTGCCAGCAGTGGGCGCCGGGACAGGGGGGCAGATACGCAGTATTTT.